Listed here are 6 T cell receptor beta chains from one sample, sequenced in a study of T cell responses to AZD1222 COVID-19 vaccine (TCRdb year 2021). Libraries were built with the immunoSEQ multiplex PCR assay. The table was pulled from immuneACCESS by TCRdb, which kept in-frame rearrangements only. Such tables lose some clones; where checked, under half of the loss comes from unresolved V genes, and the rest has no known cause. Counted in this sample were roughly 190,000 clones; about nine tenths of them appeared once. Around 3% of the sample lies in the top ten. The time point tag for this specimen amounts to: about 28 days (+/-7) after the second vaccine dose. Source: peripheral blood, taken 28 days after the second AZD1222 dose. Receptors were obtained from an adult who received the AZD1222 COVID-19 vaccine.

J is TRBJ1-6 and V is TRBV6-5; possibly TRBD1 for D (5 bases). This CDR3 has 15 amino acids. V was trimmed by 0 bases and J by 10 bases, leaving 13 bases between them. Germline values: CDR1 MNHEY, CDR2 SVGAGI. This chain's CDR3 is CASSYSGTAKSPLHF. CDR3 in DNA: TGTGCCAGCAGTTACTCGGGGACGGCTAAATCACCCCTCCACTTT.

The chain is built from TRBV6-6 and TRBJ1-2; D unresolved. V lost 2 bases and J lost 3, with 13 bases in between. CDR3 length: 15 amino acids. CDR1 is MNHNY and CDR2 is SVGAGI in the germline V gene (reference sequence). CDR3 loop: CASSYPERADYGYTF. For the CDR3, the DNA is TGTGCCAGCAGTTACCCTGAAAGGGCAGACTATGGCTACACCTTC.

The rearrangement links TRBV18 to TRBJ2-1; 8 bases are a match to TRBD1. The CDR3 extends over 13 amino acids. V dropped 8 bases and J dropped 8; count of bases not matched to a gene: 8. Germline V gene lookup returns CDR1 KGHSH and CDR2 LQKENI. The CDR3 is CASRPGQVYEQFF. The CDR3, as DNA: TGTGCCAGCAGACCGGGACAGGTATATGAGCAGTTCTTC.

This clone was observed a few times. V gene TRBV27 combines with J gene TRBJ2-6; D unclear. The CDR3 is 17 amino acids. CDR1 and CDR2 from the germline V gene are MNHEY and SMNVEV (reference sequence). V shed 5 bases and J shed 4 bases, with 18 bases lying between them. CDR3 amino acids: CASSIRAPSGGANVLTF. The CDR3 DNA reads TGTGCCAGCAGTATACGGGCCCCCTCAGGAGGGGCCAACGTCCTGACTTTC.

This chain connects TRBV10-2 to TRBJ1-5; no clear D. V was pared by 3 bases and J by 0 bases, with 18 bases between. Germline CDR1 and CDR2: WSHSY and SAAADI. The CDR3 has 18 amino acids. CDR3 coding DNA: TGCGCCAGCAGTGAAAGGACGGAGCAGTGGAATAGCAATCAGCCCCAGCATTTT. Residues: CASSERTEQWNSNQPQHF.

This rearrangement joins TRBV5-4 to TRBJ1-4; D remains unclear. Germline values: CDR1 SGHNT, CDR2 YYREEE (reference sequence). V lost 3 bases, J lost 5 bases, and 8 bases lay in between. CDR3 length equals 13 residues. In DNA form, the CDR3 reads TGTGCCAGCAGCTGGACGGGGAATGAAAAACTGTTTTTT. Translation gives CASSWTGNEKLFF.